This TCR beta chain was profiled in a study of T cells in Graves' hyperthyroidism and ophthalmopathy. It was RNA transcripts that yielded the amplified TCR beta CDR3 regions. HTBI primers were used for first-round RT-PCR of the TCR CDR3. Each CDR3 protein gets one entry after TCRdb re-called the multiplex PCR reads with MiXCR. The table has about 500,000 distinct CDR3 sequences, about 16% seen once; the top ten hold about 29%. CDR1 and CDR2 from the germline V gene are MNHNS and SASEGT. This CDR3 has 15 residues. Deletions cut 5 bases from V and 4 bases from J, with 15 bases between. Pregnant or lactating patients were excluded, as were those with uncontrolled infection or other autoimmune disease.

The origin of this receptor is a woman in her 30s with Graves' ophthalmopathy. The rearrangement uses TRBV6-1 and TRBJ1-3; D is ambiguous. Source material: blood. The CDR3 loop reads CASSQTQQQGNTIYF. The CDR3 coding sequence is TGTGCCAGCAGTCAGACACAGCAACAGGGAAACACCATATATTTT.